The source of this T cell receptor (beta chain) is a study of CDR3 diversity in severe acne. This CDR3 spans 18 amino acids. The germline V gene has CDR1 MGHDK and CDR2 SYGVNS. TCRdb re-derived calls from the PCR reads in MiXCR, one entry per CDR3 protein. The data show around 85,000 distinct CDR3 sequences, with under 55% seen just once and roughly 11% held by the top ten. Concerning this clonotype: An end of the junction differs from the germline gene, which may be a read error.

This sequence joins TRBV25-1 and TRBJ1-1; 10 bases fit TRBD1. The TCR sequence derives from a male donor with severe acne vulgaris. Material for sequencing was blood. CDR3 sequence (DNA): TGCGCCAGCAGCCCAGCGACAGGGGGCCGAGGGGTTAACACTGAAGCTTTCTTT. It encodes CASSPATGGRGVNTEAFF.